The rows below give T cell receptor beta chains drawn from one sample of a study of post-analysis software for immune sequencing data. MiXCR, applied by TCRdb to the PCR reads, yields one record per CDR3 protein. The sample gives a few hundred thousand distinct CDR3 sequences, just over 35% of which show up once; under 5.5% is in the top ten. The sample comprised blood. These receptor sequences come from a girl aged 5-17 years with multiple sclerosis. Each CDR3 is given with its conserved first and last residue. A D gene is named only where the DNA matches it firmly. Part of the rows lack a size; the others show once, few, many or a class for expanded clones.

V gene	clone size	D gene	J gene	CDR3 DNA	CDR3 protein
TRBV28	.	.	TRBJ2-3	TGTGCCAGCTCAATAGGGTCGCTCACAGATACGCAGTATTTT	CASSIGSLTDTQYF
TRBV15	.	.	TRBJ1-2	TGTGCCACCAGCAGAGGTGTCTCCAGTAACTATGGCTACACCTTC	CATSRGVSSNYGYTF
TRBV20-1	few	.	TRBJ1-4	TGCAGTGCTAGAGACCGATCAACTAATGAAAAACTGTTTTTT	CSARDRSTNEKLFF
TRBV20-1	.	.	TRBJ2-7	TGCAGTGCTAGAGCTAGCGCAGTGAGCTCCTACGAGCAGTACTTC	CSARASAVSSYEQYF
TRBV28	few	TRBD1	TRBJ1-2	TGTGCCAGCAGCACTACCGGGACAGCAAACTATGGCTACACCTTC	CASSTTGTANYGYTF
TRBV5-4	.	TRBD2	TRBJ2-2	TGTGCCAGCAGCTTCCACGGGGGGGCGACTGGGGAGCTGTTTTTT	CASSFHGGATGELFF
TRBV9	.	.	TRBJ1-3	TGTGCCAGCAGCGTAGACCCGGGGAGCTCTGGAAACACCATATATTTT	CASSVDPGSSGNTIYF
TRBV5-1	many	.	TRBJ1-5	TGCGCCAGCAGCTTGGACAGAGATAGCAATCAGCCCCAGCATTTT	CASSLDRDSNQPQHF
TRBV20-1	many	.	TRBJ1-6	TGCAGTGCTAGAATTGCGGTATATAATTCACCCCTCCACTTT	CSARIAVYNSPLHF
TRBV24-1	.	.	TRBJ2-6	TGTGCCACCAGTGATCGACTGGGCTCTGGGGCCAACGTCCTGACTTTC	CATSDRLGSGANVLTF
TRBV19	.	.	TRBJ1-1	TGTGCCAGTAGTATACTAGGGGGTACCTTGGGCACTGAAGCTTTCTTT	CASSILGGTLGTEAFF
TRBV28	few	.	TRBJ1-6	TGTGCCAGCAGTAGGGGGGGCCCTAATTCACCCCTCCACTTT	CASSRGGPNSPLHF
TRBV7-2	many	.	TRBJ2-7	TGTGCCAGCAGCTTAAGCCTGAGCTCCTACGAGCAGTACTTC	CASSLSLSSYEQYF
TRBV2	.	.	TRBJ2-7	TGTGCCAGCGTACCGAGCGAGTGGGCCTACAATGAGCAGTACTTC	CASVPSEWAYNEQYF
TRBV6-5	many	.	TRBJ1-2	TGTGCCAGCAGACGGACCCTGGAGGGTGGCTACACCTTC	CASRRTLEGGYTF
TRBV25-1	many	.	TRBJ2-7	TGTGCCAGCAGTGACCGGTTAGCCAACGAGCAGTACTTC	CASSDRLANEQYF
TRBV5-1	many	TRBD1	TRBJ1-2	TGCGCCAGCACCCGGGACAGTGCTAACTATGGCTACACCTTC	CASTRDSANYGYTF